This T cell receptor beta chain emerged from a study of OX40 agonist ivuxolimab in advanced cancers. As for the study in general: Patients treated during dose escalation were battling hepatocellular carcinoma, melanoma, renal cell or head and neck cancer. Eligibility rules accepted prior anti-PD-1, anti-PD-L1 or anti-CTLA-4 therapy, and 40% to 50% had some. Study outcomes and limitations: No antigen was identified for the clonally expanded peripheral T cells. Clones of CD4+ and CD8+ blood T cells grew by week 6 at doses of 0.1 to 3.0 mg/kg.

The CDR3 consists of 19 residues. V dropped 7 bases and J dropped 0 bases, with 29 bases sitting between them. Germline V gene lookup returns CDR1 SGHRS and CDR2 YFSETQ. Note on this clone: What it binds is not known.

Only in-frame clones appear in the TCRdb table, and some are missing; sequencing was by immunoSEQ multiplex PCR. The sample gives approximately 81,000 clones, 85% to 95% of which show up once; 14% is in the top ten. The chain links TRBV5-1 to TRBJ2-7, with D tentatively TRBD1 (6 bases). The sequence derives from an adult with an advanced solid tumor such as melanoma, head and neck, liver or kidney cancer. Material: CD4+ or CD8+ T cells sorted from blood, obtained in a trial of the OX40 agonist ivuxolimab. CDR3 bases: TGCGCCAGCGCCCTGGGCGTCCGACAGGACAAACCCAGCTCCTACGAGCAGTACTTC. Its protein product is CASALGVRQDKPSSYEQYF.